The clone carrying this TCR beta chain came up a few times. Under the authors' procedure: Reference gene primer amplification yielded estimated nucleated cell counts. The data were produced by immunoSEQ multiplex PCR, yet TCRdb's version contains in-frame clones alone and is incomplete. The D gene and trimming were derived from the DNA, and the V and J assignments and clone size from that table. This table holds about 300,000 clones, around 84% found once. V was clipped by 4 bases and J by 1 base, with 13 bases between them. Germline V gene sequence: CDR1 SEHNR, CDR2 FQNEAQ (reference sequence). This CDR3 is built from 15 residues. This entry comes from a study of blood T cell repertoires in COVID-19. Study in general: T cells, B-cell-depleted T cells, or PBMCs supplied cDNA or gDNA.

This TCR came from a man aged 70 or older with acute or convalescent COVID-19. The specimen was peripheral blood. The V call is TRBV7-9, the J call TRBJ1-1; D is ambiguous. The CDR3 nucleotides read TGTGCCAGCAGCTCATCCGGGATTCCGAACACTGAAGCTTTCTTT. This translates into CASSSSGIPNTEAFF. Using reference TRBV7-9 and TRBJ1-1 for the parts outside the CDR3, the full variable domain is DTGVSQNPRHKITKRGQNVTFRCDPISEHNRLYWYRQTLGQGPEFLTYFQNEAQLEKSRLLSDRFSAERPKGSFSTLEIQRTEQGDSAMYLCASSSSGIPNTEAFFGQGTRLTVV.